These 21 T cell receptor beta chains share one sample of origin, sequenced in a study of tumor and adjacent non-tumor tissue in lung cancer. The library came from three nested PCR rounds adapted from ARM-PCR protocols. TCRdb fed the multiplex PCR reads into MiXCR, producing one record per CDR3 protein. The sample consists of some 80,000 distinct CDR3 sequences, 65% to 85% of them appearing once. This sample's RNA came from whole unsorted tissue. This non-tumor lung sample came from over 3 cm beyond the tumor edge. The specimen was distant non-tumor lung tissue. The receptors originated from a man aged 55 to 70 with non-small cell lung cancer.

As regards this clonotype: At one end, the junction sequence differs from germline, possibly due to a read error. The V call is TRBV11-2, the J call TRBJ1-1; D is perhaps TRBD1 (6 bases). The V gene's germline CDR1 is SGHAT and CDR2 FQNNGV. There are 14 residues in the CDR3. The CDR3 DNA is TGTGCCTGCAGTTTCCCCCTGGGACAACATGAGGCTTTCTTT. Residues: CACSFPLGQHEAFF.

Points on this clonotype: This sequence may be a read error, since a much larger clone differs from it by one base. The chain carries TRBV6-5 and TRBJ2-3, with 8 bases fitting TRBD2. The CDR3 spans 18 residues. Germline CDR1 reads MNHEY; CDR2 reads SVGAGI. Trimming cost V 0 bases and J 2 bases; bases outside gene matches: 10. CDR3 sequence (DNA): TGTGCCAGCAGTTACTCGATCCTCGCGGGGGGATACACAGATACGCAGTATTTT. Residues: CASSYSILAGGYTDTQYF.

Notes on this clonotype: A read error may explain this, as a much larger clone is one base away. V is TRBV6-5 and J is TRBJ2-1; D not certain. The CDR3 is 16 amino acids. Germline CDR1 reads MNHEY; CDR2 reads SVGAGI. The CDR3 DNA reads as TGTGTCAGCAGTTACGGTTTCGTAAGGTCCTACAATGAGCAGTTCTTC. Protein: CVSSYGFVRSYNEQFF.

The gene calls are TRBV11-2 and TRBJ2-7, with D perhaps matching TRBD2 (5 bases). CDR1 SGHAT and CDR2 FQNNGV come from the germline V gene. V dropped 5 bases and J dropped 12 bases, with 23 bases sitting between them. The CDR3 consists of 14 residues. The CDR3 loop reads CASSVLHSSYEGYF. The CDR3 nucleotides read TGTGCCAGCAGCGTACTGCACAGCTCCTACGAGGGGTACTTC. The full variable domain, its missing parts supplied by reference TRBV11-2 and TRBJ2-7, is EAGVAQSPRYKIIEKRQSVAFWCNPISGHATLYWYQQILGQGPKLLIQFQNNGVVDDSQLPKDRFSAERLKGVDSTLKIQPAKLEDSAVYLCASSVLHSSYEGYFGPGTRLTVT.

The gene calls are TRBV10-1 and TRBJ1-1; D may be TRBD1 (6 bases). The CDR3 runs to 14 residues. Trimming took off 0 bases at V and 6 bases at J, with 11 bases between the two ends. CDR1 is WNHNN, CDR2 SYGVQD, per germline (reference sequence). The CDR3 loop is CASSESRGSPEAFF. DNA for the CDR3: TGCGCCAGCAGTGAGTCGAGGGGGAGCCCTGAAGCTTTCTTT.

The chain couples TRBV11-3 to TRBJ2-1; TRBD2 aligns across 12 bases. Germline CDR1 SGHNT, CDR2 YENEEA. This CDR3 is 17 amino acids long. This chain's CDR3 is CVISLDRLAGVGNEQFF. CDR3 bases: TGTGTCATCAGCTTAGATCGACTAGCGGGAGTAGGTAACGAGCAGTTCTTC.

As for this clonotype: It may be a read error: a sequence one base away is much more abundant. The CDR3 coding sequence is TGCGCCAGCAGCTTGTTCAGTCTAGAGGTAGGGACTGAAGCTTTCTTT. Amino acid sequence: CASSLFSLEVGTEAFF. The chain uses TRBV5-1 and TRBJ1-1; D gene unclear. The germline V and J ends were trimmed by 1 base and 5 bases, with 18 bases remaining between them. The V gene's germline CDR1 is SGHRS and CDR2 YFSETQ. The CDR3 runs to 16 residues.

The rearrangement uses TRBV20-1 and TRBJ2-1, with 7 bases that match TRBD2. The V and J ends lost 5 bases and 7 bases, in that order; junction bases with no gene match: 14. The CDR3 runs to 15 residues. Germline CDR1 and CDR2: DFQATT and SNEGSKA (reference sequence). The chain's CDR3 is CSADSAAGPWNEQFF. The DNA for the CDR3 is TGCAGTGCTGACTCCGCAGCGGGGCCGTGGAATGAGCAGTTCTTC.

V and J are TRBV29-1 and TRBJ2-2, with 7 positions matching TRBD2. This CDR3 has 14 amino acids. Germline values: CDR1 SQVTM, CDR2 ANQGSEA. V trimming: 4 bases; J trimming: 0 bases; junction bases outside the gene matches: 2. This CDR3 reads CSVGGLTNTGELFF. The CDR3, as DNA: TGCAGCGTTGGGGGACTAACGAACACCGGGGAGCTGTTTTTT.

Comment on this clonotype: This likely comes from a read error, as the CDR3 has no conserved phenylalanine or tryptophan at its end. This chain links TRBV11-2 with TRBJ1-3; TRBD1 might be the D (6 bases). This CDR3 comprises 16 residues. Germline V gene data show CDR1 as SGHAT and CDR2 as FQNNGV. V dropped 2 bases and J dropped 10 bases, with 21 bases sitting between them. The CDR3 loop is CASSLPHAGAERTIYL. CDR3 bases: TGTGCCAGCAGCTTACCCCATGCAGGGGCGGAGAGAACCATATATCTT.

As regards this clonotype: At one end, the junction sequence differs from germline, possibly due to a read error. This rearrangement joins TRBV29-1 to TRBJ2-4; tentative D call: TRBD1 (7 bases). The CDR3 sequence is 18 residues long. CDR1 is SQVTM and CDR2 is ANQGSEA in the germline V gene. CDR3 sequence (DNA): TGCTGCGTTGAATACCCCGAGGGGGGCAGGGGGGCCAAAAACATTCAGTACTTC. Protein: CCVEYPEGGRGAKNIQYF.

This clonotype was seen once. The CDR3 carries no conserved terminal phenylalanine or tryptophan, so it likely arises from a read error. The DNA of the CDR3 is TGCATTGCTAGAACCCTTTACGAGCAGTACTTA. Translated: CIARTLYEQYL. The chain is built from TRBV20-1 and TRBJ2-7, with D hard to call. The CDR3 length is 11 residues. CDR1 is DFQATT, CDR2 SNEGSKA, per germline (reference sequence).

Points on this clonotype: One base away lies a much larger clone, so this may be a sequencing read error. The rearrangement joins TRBV7-8 to TRBJ2-1, with TRBD1 as a possible D gene (6 bases). The CDR3 length is 12 residues. Germline loops: CDR1 SGHVS, CDR2 FQNEAQ. In DNA, the CDR3 is TGTACCAGCAGCTCCAGGGGAAACGAGCAGTTCTTC. Translation: CTSSSRGNEQFF.

Comment on this clonotype: A much larger clone differs by one base, so this may be a read error. Because the CDR3 is missing its conserved closing phenylalanine or tryptophan, this is likely a read error. The chain links TRBV12-3 or TRBV12-4 to TRBJ1-1, with D tentatively TRBD1 (6 bases). V lost 6 bases to trimming and J lost 1 base, with 9 bases between them. The CDR3 has 13 amino acids. CDR3 amino acids: CASSRGGNTEAFC. Written as DNA, the CDR3 is TGTGCCAGCAGCAGAGGGGGGAACACTGAAGCTTTCTGT.

Worth noting for this clonotype: This likely comes from a read error, as the CDR3 has no conserved phenylalanine or tryptophan at its end. The limits of the CDR3 on the DNA are not certain, so only TCRdb's listed CDR3 is given. This chain joins TRBV6-5 and TRBJ1-2. The CDR3 is made up of 17 amino acids, end residues included. Per germline, CDR1 MNHEY and CDR2 SVGAGI. CDR3 sequence reads: CASSSPGRRTTNYGYTL.

Points on this clonotype: One end of the junction is discordant with germline, which a read error may explain. J is TRBJ2-7 and V is TRBV11-2; D may match TRBD1 or TRBD2 (5 bases each). Germline-derived CDR1 and CDR2 are SGHAT and FQNNGV. This CDR3 comprises 17 residues. The CDR3, as DNA: TGTGCCAGCAGCATAGACGGAAGGGACGTGGGAATCTACAAGCAGTACTTC. It yields the protein CASSIDGRDVGIYKQYF.

This clonotype was found once. The chain employs TRBV4-3 and TRBJ1-1, with D tentatively TRBD1 (5 bases). V was pared by 0 bases and J by 2 bases, with 13 bases between. The CDR3 totals 16 residues. Germline CDR1 and CDR2: LGHNA and YSLEER. The CDR3 region has the DNA TGCGCCAGCAGCCAAGATTGGAGGGGATTAAACACTGAAGCTTTCTTT. Its translation is CASSQDWRGLNTEAFF.

The chain combines TRBV20-1 with TRBJ2-7; D remains ambiguous. Trimming stripped 3 bases from V and 7 bases from J, with 16 bases between. This CDR3 is built from 13 residues. Per germline, CDR1 DFQATT and CDR2 SNEGSKA (reference sequence). CDR3 DNA sequence: TGCAGTGCTAGGACGGTAAACTCCTCTGAGCAGTACTTC. Protein sequence: CSARTVNSSEQYF.

In this sample, this clonotype turned up once. The chain couples TRBV4-1 to TRBJ1-2; TRBD1 might be the D (5 bases). In germline, CDR1 is MGHRA, CDR2 YSYEKL. There are 16 residues in the CDR3. V was clipped by 6 bases and J by 3 bases, with 20 bases between them. In DNA form, the CDR3 reads TGCGCCAGCAGTCACGGTGGAACAGGTGACTACTATGGCTACACCTTC. Amino acids: CASSHGGTGDYYGYTF.

On this clonotype: This is likely a read error, given that the CDR3 carries no conserved phenylalanine or tryptophan at its end. No DNA is shown, since the ends of the CDR3 on it are uncertain; the CDR3 is the one TCRdb lists. This chain uses TRBV11-2 with TRBJ1-1. From germline, CDR1 is SGHAT and CDR2 FQNNGV. The CDR3 is 14 residues long, counting both termini. The CDR3 loop reads CASILVGRVTEVFS.

To note about this clonotype: The conserved phenylalanine or tryptophan is not found at the CDR3 terminus, so this likely reflects a read error. The DNA is left out, because the CDR3 cannot be placed on it with certainty; the CDR3 is given as TCRdb lists it. The chain joins TRBV4-1 to TRBJ1-4; TRBD1 is the table's D call and was not checked against the DNA. Ends included, the CDR3 has 15 residues. CDR1 and CDR2 from the germline V gene are MGHRA and YSYEKL. The CDR3 loop reads CASSQYRDSNEKPFL.